This TCR beta chain was profiled in a study of blood T cell repertoires in COVID-19. About the study: Nucleic acid was either cDNA or gDNA, and it came from T cells, B-cell-depleted T cells, or PBMCs.

Assay used: immunoSEQ multiplex PCR; TCRdb lists only in-frame clones, some missing. The sample comprises some 45,000 clones, about 82% of which are singletons, and 55% to 60% rests with the top ten. V was clipped by 0 bases and J by 5 bases, with 6 bases between them. In germline, CDR1 is LNHNV, CDR2 YYDKDF (reference sequence). The CDR3 is 13 residues long. V is TRBV15 and J is TRBJ2-3; D gene unclear. The sequenced material came from peripheral blood. The receptor's source is a man between 65 and 85 years old with acute or convalescent COVID-19. CDR3 sequence: CATSREFGDTQYF. CDR3 nucleotide sequence: TGTGCCACCAGCAGAGAATTCGGAGATACGCAGTATTTT.